This section outlines one T cell receptor (beta chain) sequence together with its context. Original methodology: Reference gene primer amplification gave estimated nucleated cell counts. Libraries were prepared by immunoSEQ multiplex PCR; TCRdb keeps only in-frame clonotypes and omits some of them. Clone size and the V and J calls come from that table; the DNA yielded D and trimming. The profile shows some 180,000 clones, roughly 78% of them singletons. This record belongs to a study of blood T cell repertoires in COVID-19. Study-wide background: Samples of COVID-19 (acute and convalescent) were obtained from the United States, Italy and Spain. T cells, B-cell-depleted T cells, or PBMCs provided the cDNA or gDNA that served as material.

Germline-derived CDR1 and CDR2 are SGHVS and FNYEAQ. J lost 2 bases, V lost 3 bases, and 9 bases had no gene match. CDR3 length: 18 amino acids. This receptor was taken from a woman aged 80 or over with active or convalescent COVID-19. Sequenced input: peripheral blood. V gene TRBV7-6 combines with J gene TRBJ2-7; TRBD2 matches 14 bases. CDR3 in amino acids: CASSFNQGLAGEAYEQYF. The CDR3, as DNA: TGTGCCAGCAGCTTCAACCAGGGACTAGCGGGGGAAGCCTACGAGCAGTACTTC. Drawing the rest from reference TRBV7-6 and TRBJ2-7, the complete variable domain is GAGVSQSPRYKVTKRGQDVALRCDPISGHVSLYWYRQALGQGPEFLTYFNYEAQQDKSGLPNDRFSAERPEGSISTLTIQRTEQRDSAMYRCASSFNQGLAGEAYEQYFGPGTRLTVT.